This T cell receptor (beta chain) comes out of a study of blood T cell repertoires in COVID-19. As for the study in general: Spain, Italy and the United States supplied samples that represented acute and convalescent COVID-19.

Original methodology: Reference gene primer amplification yielded estimated nucleated cell counts. Here immunoSEQ multiplex PCR was the method, and the copy in TCRdb shows in-frame clones only, minus some. The DNA gave D and trimming, while V, J and clone size come from that table. The sample has under 150,000 clones; roughly 85% are singletons. In germline, CDR1 is DFQATT, CDR2 SNEGSKA (reference sequence). The CDR3 covers 11 residues. The V and J ends lost 4 bases and 5 bases respectively, with 9 bases between them. The clonotype was recovered from a human donor in a cohort sampled during active COVID-19. Material for sequencing was peripheral blood. The chain combines TRBV20-1 with TRBJ2-7; a possible D gene is TRBD2 (5 bases). DNA for the CDR3: TGCAGTGCTACTACCGGGGACGAGCAGTACTTC. Its translation is CSATTGDEQYF.